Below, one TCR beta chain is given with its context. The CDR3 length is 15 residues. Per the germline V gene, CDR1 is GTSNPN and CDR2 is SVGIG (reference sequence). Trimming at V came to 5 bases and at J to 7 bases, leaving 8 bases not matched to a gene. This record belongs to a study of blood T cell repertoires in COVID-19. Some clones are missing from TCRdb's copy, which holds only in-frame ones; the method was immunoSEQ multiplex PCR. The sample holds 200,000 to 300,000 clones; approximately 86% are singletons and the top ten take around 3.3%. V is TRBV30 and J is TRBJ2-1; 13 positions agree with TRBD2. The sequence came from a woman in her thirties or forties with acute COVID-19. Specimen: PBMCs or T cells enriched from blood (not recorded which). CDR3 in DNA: TGTGCCTGGCAACTAGCGGGAGGGGTAATGAATGAGCAGTTCTTC. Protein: CAWQLAGGVMNEQFF.